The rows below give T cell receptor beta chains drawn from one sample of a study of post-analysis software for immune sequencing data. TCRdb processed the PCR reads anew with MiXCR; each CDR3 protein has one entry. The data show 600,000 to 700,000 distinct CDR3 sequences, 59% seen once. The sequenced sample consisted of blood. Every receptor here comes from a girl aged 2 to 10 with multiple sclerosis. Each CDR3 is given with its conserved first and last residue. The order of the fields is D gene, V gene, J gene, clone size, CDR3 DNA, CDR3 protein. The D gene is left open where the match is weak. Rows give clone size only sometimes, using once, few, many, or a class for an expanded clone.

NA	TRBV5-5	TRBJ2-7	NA	TGTGCCAGCAGCTTGCCGGGACGGGCCGCGGAGCAGTACTTC	CASSLPGRAAEQYF
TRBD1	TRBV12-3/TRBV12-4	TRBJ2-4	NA	TGTGCCAGCAGGTACAGGGGACAGGTCATTCAGTACTTC	CASRYRGQVIQYF
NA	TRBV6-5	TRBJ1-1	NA	TGTGCCAGCAGTTACGGCGGGAACGGGGAAACTGAAGCTTTCTTT	CASSYGGNGETEAFF
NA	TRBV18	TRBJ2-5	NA	TGTGCCAGCTCAACCTTGGACAGCCAAGAGACCCAGTACTTC	CASSTLDSQETQYF
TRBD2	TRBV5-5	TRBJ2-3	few	TGTGCCAGCAGCCCTACTAGCGGGGCAGATACGCAGTATTTT	CASSPTSGADTQYF
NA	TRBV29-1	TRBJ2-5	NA	TGCAGCGTTGAAGAGGTAGGGGGTAATGAGCAGTACTTC	CSVEEVGGNEQYF
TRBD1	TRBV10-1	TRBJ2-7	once	TGCGCCAGCAGTGAGTCGCCGGGACAGGGTTCCTACGAGCAGTACTTC	CASSESPGQGSYEQYF
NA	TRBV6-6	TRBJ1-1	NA	TGTGCCAGCAGTCGACCTGGTTCGGGAGCTTTCTTT	CASSRPGSGAFF
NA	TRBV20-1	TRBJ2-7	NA	TGCAGTGCTTCCCGAGAACTGGTTATGAGCGAGCAGTACTTC	CSASRELVMSEQYF
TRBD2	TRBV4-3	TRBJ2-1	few	TGCGCCAGCAGCCAAGGCGGGGAGGGTTCGAATGAGCAGTTCTTC	CASSQGGEGSNEQFF
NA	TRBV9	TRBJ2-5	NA	TGTGCCAGCAGCGCCCGGACGGGAGAGACCCAGTACTTC	CASSARTGETQYF
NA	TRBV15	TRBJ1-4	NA	TGTGCCACCAGCAGAGATTGGGAGCATGAAAAACTGTTTTTT	CATSRDWEHEKLFF
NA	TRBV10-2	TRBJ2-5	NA	TGCGCCAGCAGTGACGGGGCGTCGGAGACCCAGTACTTC	CASSDGASETQYF
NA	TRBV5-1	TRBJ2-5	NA	TGCGCCAGCAGCACCTCGACCCCCTTCGGGGAGACCCAGTACTTC	CASSTSTPFGETQYF
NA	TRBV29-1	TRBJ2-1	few	TGCAGCGTTTCACCCGGGACTTTGCAGTTCTTC	CSVSPGTLQFF
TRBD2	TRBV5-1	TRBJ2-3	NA	TGCGCCAGCAGCGAGGGACTAGCGAGAAACCCTGCCTTCACAGATACGCAGTATTTT	CASSEGLARNPAFTDTQYF
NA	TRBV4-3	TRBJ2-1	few	TGCGCCAGCAGCCTCCGGGTCAACAATGAGCAGTTCTTC	CASSLRVNNEQFF
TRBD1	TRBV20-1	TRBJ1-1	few	TGCAGTGCTAGACCGGAGACAGGGGGCAAGACTGAAGCTTTCTTT	CSARPETGGKTEAFF
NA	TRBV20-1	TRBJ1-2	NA	TGCAGTGCTAGATTGGTACGCAAAGGGTATGGCTACACCTTC	CSARLVRKGYGYTF
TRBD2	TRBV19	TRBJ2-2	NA	TGTGCCAGTAGTAGAGCTTCCGGGACTAGCGGGACCACCGGGGAGCTGTTTTTT	CASSRASGTSGTTGELFF